The 10 T cell receptor beta chains below were found in one sample sequenced in a study of T cells in Graves' hyperthyroidism and ophthalmopathy. Researchers amplified the TCR beta CDR3 regions from RNA transcripts. HTBI primers were used for first-round RT-PCR of the TCR CDR3. A single record per CDR3 protein comes from TCRdb applying MiXCR to the multiplex PCR reads. The profile shows fewer than 800,000 distinct CDR3 sequences, about 17% of them singletons. Specimen: blood. The source of these receptors is a man between 18 and 29 years old with Graves' hyperthyroidism.

A single count supports this clonotype. The rearrangement links TRBV20-1 to TRBJ2-7; a weak D match, TRBD2 (6 bases). Trimming shortened V by 3 bases and J by 5 bases, and 11 bases separated the two germline ends. Germline values: CDR1 DFQATT, CDR2 SNEGSKA (reference sequence). The CDR3 covers 12 residues. DNA of the CDR3: TGCAGTGCTAGTCTTCGGGGGAACGAGCAGTACTTC. Translated: CSASLRGNEQYF.

The rearrangement uses TRBV9 and TRBJ2-7; D possibly corresponds to TRBD2 (6 bases). Germline V gene lookup returns CDR1 SGDLS and CDR2 YYNGEE. This CDR3 is 15 amino acids long. Trimming shortened V by 2 bases and J by 0 bases, and 12 bases separated the two germline ends. The CDR3 region is CASSVGDFDSYEQYF. In DNA, the CDR3 is TGTGCCAGCAGCGTGGGGGACTTCGACTCCTACGAGCAGTACTTC.

This clonotype was counted at least ten times. The chain carries TRBV12-3 or TRBV12-4 and TRBJ2-7, with D perhaps matching TRBD2 (6 bases). The CDR3 loop spans 15 amino acids. V lost 3 bases, J lost 5 bases, and 17 bases lay in between. The CDR3 sequence is CASSFGEEGSDEQYF. The CDR3 nucleotides read TGTGCCAGCAGTTTCGGGGAGGAGGGAAGCGACGAGCAGTACTTC.

This clonotype has at least ten counts. This chain links TRBV7-3 with TRBJ2-2; a weak D match, TRBD2 (7 bases). Trimming took 5 bases from V and 2 from J, leaving 15 bases between them. The CDR3 covers 16 residues. Germline-derived CDR1 and CDR2 are SGHTA and FQGTGA. The CDR3 sequence: CASSEKGGLNTGELFF. The CDR3 DNA is TGTGCCAGCAGCGAGAAGGGGGGGCTCAACACCGGGGAGCTGTTTTTT.

With respect to this clonotype: The conserved final phenylalanine or tryptophan is absent from the CDR3, which likely points to a read error. J is TRBJ1-2 and V is TRBV28; D unclear. Germline V gene sequence: CDR1 MDHEN, CDR2 SYDVKM. The CDR3 contains 12 residues. Trimming took 2 bases from V and 5 from J, leaving 6 bases between them. In DNA, the CDR3 is TGTGCCAGCAGTTTACGGGGTTATGGCTACACCCTC. Its protein is CASSLRGYGYTL.

This clonotype was detected many times. The chain couples TRBV10-3 to TRBJ2-1; the match to TRBD2 covers 9 bases. Germline loops: CDR1 ENHRY, CDR2 SYGVKD. The CDR3 consists of 14 residues. V lost 4 bases, J lost 2 bases, and 0 bases stayed unmatched. The CDR3 region is CAISGLAAYNEQFF. CDR3 in DNA: TGTGCCATCAGTGGACTAGCGGCCTACAATGAGCAGTTCTTC.

To note about this clonotype: At one end the junction does not follow the germline gene, possibly because of a read error. V gene TRBV12-3 or TRBV12-4 combines with J gene TRBJ2-7, with D perhaps matching TRBD1 (5 bases). The CDR3 length is 14 residues. The CDR3 protein is CASSLILDSYGQYF. In DNA, the CDR3 is TGTGCCAGCAGTTTAATACTCGACAGCTACGGGCAGTACTTC.

The CDR3 DNA is TGCAGGGTCCAGGGACTAGCGACTTACAATGAGCAGTTCTTC. It encodes CRVQGLATYNEQFF. The chain has TRBV20-1 and TRBJ2-1; TRBD2 matches at 10 bases. The germline gives CDR1 DFQATT, CDR2 SNEGSKA (reference sequence). The CDR3 has 14 residues.

V usage is TRBV10-3 and J usage is TRBJ2-7, with 7 bases fitting TRBD2. This CDR3 has 12 amino acids. V shed 3 bases, J shed 5 bases, and the junction held 1 base outside the gene matches. The germline CDR1 and CDR2 sequences are ENHRY and SYGVKD. CDR3 in DNA: TGTGCCATCAGTGATCGGGAGGACGAGCAGTACTTC. Its translation: CAISDREDEQYF.

This clonotype was counted between two and nine times. V usage is TRBV19 and J usage is TRBJ2-5; D is perhaps TRBD1 or TRBD2 (5 bases each). The CDR3 is made up of 14 amino acids. The germline V gene has CDR1 LNHDA and CDR2 SQIVND (reference sequence). V was trimmed by 5 bases and J by 5 bases, leaving 15 bases between them. The CDR3 sequence is CASSAGTLLETQYF. CDR3 DNA sequence: TGTGCCAGTAGTGCCGGGACCTTGCTGGAGACCCAGTACTTC.